The 31 T cell receptor beta chains in this list originate from one sample, sequenced in a study of T cell repertoires in cytomegalovirus infection. TCRdb reanalysed the reads using MiXCR and keeps one entry per CDR3 protein. The repertoire holds about 230,000 distinct CDR3 sequences, with 6% to 8% as singletons. The sequenced material came from PBMCs. Receptor source: a human donor in good health (CMV status not recorded). Some clones in this sample may be carry-over from other donors' samples.

In its sample, this clonotype was seen many times. J is TRBJ2-7 and V is TRBV7-2; D perhaps matches TRBD2 (6 bases). Looked up from germline, CDR1 is SGHTA and CDR2 is FQGNSA. CDR3 length: 16 residues. V dropped 5 bases and J dropped 3 bases, with 20 bases sitting between them. CDR3 loop: CASSPPPGLLIYEQYF. The CDR3 nucleotides are TGTGCCAGCAGCCCCCCCCCCGGACTACTCATCTACGAGCAGTACTTC. The full variable domain, with the rest looked up from reference TRBV7-2 and TRBJ2-7, is GAGVSQSPSNKVTEKGKDVELRCDPISGHTALYWYRQSLGQGLEFLIYFQGNSAPDKSGLPSDRFSAERTGGSVSTLTIQRTQQEDSAVYLCASSPPPGLLIYEQYFGPGTRLTVT.

This clonotype was detected many times. The gene calls are TRBV7-9 and TRBJ2-3, with TRBD1 matching over 12 bases. This CDR3 contains 15 residues. Trimming removed 5 bases from V and 6 bases from J; junction bases left unmatched: 6. Germline CDR1 and CDR2: SEHNR and FQNEAQ (reference sequence). This CDR3 is CASSIGTGGSDTQYF. The CDR3 region has the DNA TGTGCCAGCAGCATCGGGACAGGGGGCTCGGATACGCAGTATTTT.

This clonotype has at least ten counts. The chain recombines TRBV19 with TRBJ2-2; D uncertain. The CDR3 consists of 14 residues. Germline CDR1 reads LNHDA; CDR2 reads SQIVND (reference sequence). Trimming stripped 10 bases from V and 2 bases from J, with 14 bases between. The CDR3 DNA is TGTGCCACCATGGTGAATGAAAACACCGGGGAGCTGTTTTTT. Protein sequence: CATMVNENTGELFF. Full variable domain (outside the CDR3, taken from reference TRBV19 and TRBJ2-2): DGGITQSPKYLFRKEGQNVTLSCEQNLNHDAMYWYRQDPGQGLRLIYYSQIVNDFQKGDIAEGYSVSREKKESFPLTVTSAQKNPTAFYLCATMVNENTGELFFGEGSRLTVL.

This clonotype occurred many times. The chain combines TRBV12-3 or TRBV12-4 with TRBJ1-1; 12 bases line up with TRBD1. The ends lost 6 bases at V and 0 bases at J; junction bases unmatched: 14. This CDR3 has 19 residues. CDR3 sequence (DNA): TGTGCCAGCAGCCCTCTCGTCCCGGGACAGGGGGCCCTGAACACTGAAGCTTTCTTT. Its protein product is CASSPLVPGQGALNTEAFF.

This clonotype was recorded many times. Here the CDR3 reads CASSYSFGFYEQYF. For the CDR3, the DNA is TGTGCCAGCAGTTACTCGTTCGGGTTCTACGAGCAGTACTTC. V gene TRBV6-5 combines with J gene TRBJ2-7; no firm D call. Trimming took off 0 bases at V and 3 bases at J, with 9 bases between the two ends. Germline V gene lookup returns CDR1 MNHEY and CDR2 SVGAGI. CDR3 length: 14 amino acids.

This clonotype appeared many times. The V gene is TRBV7-8, the J gene TRBJ2-3; 10 nucleotides align to TRBD2. The V gene's germline CDR1 is SGHVS and CDR2 FQNEAQ. V was pared by 5 bases and J by 1 base, with 3 bases of the junction left unmatched. This CDR3 comprises 15 residues. CDR3 region: CASSILAGGTDTQYF. The CDR3 DNA sequence: TGTGCCAGCAGCATTCTAGCGGGGGGCACAGATACGCAGTATTTT. Using reference TRBV7-8 and TRBJ2-3 for the parts outside the CDR3, the full variable domain is GAGVSQSPRYKVAKRGQDVALRCDPISGHVSLFWYQQALGQGPEFLTYFQNEAQLDKSGLPSDRFFAERPEGSVSTLKIQRTQQEDSAVYLCASSILAGGTDTQYFGPGTRLTVL.

Ten or more counts support this clonotype. J is TRBJ1-5 and V is TRBV7-2, with 12 bases that match TRBD1. Trimming took 4 bases from V and 2 from J; bases not matched to a gene: 12. This CDR3 is built from 19 residues. Germline-derived CDR1 and CDR2 are SGHTA and FQGNSA. The CDR3 nucleotides read TGTGCCAGCAGCTCCTGGGGGACAGGGGGCTTTTTTGGCAATCAGCCCCAGCATTTT. It translates to CASSSWGTGGFFGNQPQHF.

The chain employs TRBV29-1 and TRBJ2-5, with 7 bases lining up with TRBD2. Germline V CDR1 and CDR2: SQVTM, ANQGSEA. V shed 4 bases, J shed 5 bases, and the junction held 4 bases outside the gene matches. This CDR3 region has 12 residues. The CDR3 coding sequence is TGCAGCGTTGTGGGGAGGGCGGAGACCCAGTACTTC. Its translation is CSVVGRAETQYF.

This clonotype has a count of ten or more. The V and J genes are TRBV20-1 and TRBJ1-6; possibly TRBD1 for D (5 bases). The CDR3 extends over 16 amino acids. Trimming stripped 6 bases from V and 5 bases from J, with 20 bases between. The germline CDR1 and CDR2 sequences are DFQATT and SNEGSKA (reference sequence). The CDR3 is CSAPTGQGRDNSPLHF. The CDR3 DNA reads as TGCAGTGCCCCCACGGGGCAGGGACGAGATAATTCACCCCTCCACTTT.

As to this clonotype: This may stem from a read error, because a much larger clone lies one nucleotide away. This rearrangement joins TRBV18 to TRBJ1-5, with 8 bases fitting TRBD1. V lost 3 bases, J lost 9 bases, and 7 bases stayed unmatched. The CDR3 has 14 amino acids. The V gene's germline CDR1 is KGHSH and CDR2 LQKENI. This chain's CDR3 is CASSPGGQDRPQHF. The CDR3 region has the DNA TGTGCCAGCTCACCGGGGGGACAGGATCGGCCCCAGCATTTT.

This clonotype showed up many times. The chain joins TRBV6-2 or TRBV6-3 to TRBJ2-2; tentative D call: TRBD1 (5 bases). In germline, CDR1 is MNHEY, CDR2 SVGEGT. The V end was cut by 4 bases, the J end by 7 bases, with 16 bases between. This CDR3 contains 15 residues. The CDR3 loop is CASSWGRGHNGELFF. CDR3 in DNA: TGTGCCAGCAGTTGGGGCCGCGGCCACAACGGGGAGCTGTTTTTT.

In this sample, this clonotype turned up many times. V and J are TRBV12-3 or TRBV12-4 and TRBJ1-1; D unclear. The CDR3 extends over 15 amino acids. V was cut by 2 bases and J by 1 base, with 11 bases left in between. As DNA, the CDR3 is TGTGCCAGCAGTTTATACCAAGGAGGGAACACTGAAGCTTTCTTT. Protein product: CASSLYQGGNTEAFF.

This clonotype has ten or more counts. This chain joins TRBV7-7 and TRBJ1-6; D gene ambiguous. The length of the CDR3 is 12 residues. Germline CDR1 SSHAT, CDR2 FNYEAQ (reference sequence). CDR3 residues: CASGELNSPLHF. The CDR3 DNA sequence: TGTGCTAGCGGAGAACTTAATTCACCCCTCCACTTT.

Ten or more counts support this clonotype. The J gene is TRBJ1-4, the V gene TRBV7-2; maybe TRBD1 (5 bases). Germline V gene lookup returns CDR1 SGHTA and CDR2 FQGNSA. This CDR3 region has 14 residues. Deletions cut 5 bases from V and 11 bases from J, with 18 bases between. The CDR3 spells CASSLKPGAGKLFF. The CDR3, as DNA: TGTGCCAGCAGCCTAAAACCCGGGGCGGGGAAACTGTTTTTT.

This clonotype appeared many times. The V and J genes are TRBV25-1 and TRBJ2-6; the match to TRBD1 covers 10 bases. This CDR3 contains 16 residues. The J segment lost 2 bases and the V segment lost 5 bases, leaving 3 bases of the junction unmatched. Per the germline V gene, CDR1 is MGHDK and CDR2 is SYGVNS. DNA for the CDR3: TGTGCCAGCAGTCAGACAGGGGGCGCTGGGGCCAACGTCCTGACTTTC. Translating gives CASSQTGGAGANVLTF. Full variable domain (rest looked up from reference TRBV25-1 and TRBJ2-6): EADIYQTPRYLVIGTGKKITLECSQTMGHDKMYWYQQDPGMELHLIHYSYGVNSTEKGDLSSESTVSRIRTEHFPLTLESARPSHTSQYLCASSQTGGAGANVLTFGAGSRLTVL.

This clonotype was counted ten times or more. The V call is TRBV7-8, the J call TRBJ1-6, with D perhaps matching TRBD1 (5 bases). In germline, CDR1 is SGHVS, CDR2 FQNEAQ. There are 14 residues in the CDR3. The V gene lost 1 base and the J gene lost 10 bases, with 11 bases spanning the gap. The CDR3 region is CASSLEWEGSPLHF. The CDR3 nucleotides are TGTGCCAGCAGCTTAGAGTGGGAGGGGTCACCCCTCCACTTT.

The sample holds many counts of this clonotype. The J gene is TRBJ1-4, the V gene TRBV2; TRBD1 is a possible D gene (5 bases). CDR1 and CDR2 from the germline V gene are SNHLY and FYNNEI. The CDR3 sequence is 11 residues long. Between the trimmed V and J ends, which lost 4 bases and 14 bases, there was a span of 11 bases. The CDR3 spells CASSAGPPLFF. The CDR3 coding sequence is TGTGCCAGCAGTGCAGGGCCGCCTCTGTTTTTT. The full variable domain, rest sourced from reference TRBV2 and TRBJ1-4, is EPEVTQTPSHQVTQMGQEVILRCVPISNHLYFYWYRQILGQKVEFLVSFYNNEISEKSEIFDDQFSVERPDGSNFTLKIRSTKLEDSAMYFCASSAGPPLFFGSGTQLSVL.

This clonotype was seen repeatedly, ten times or more. The rearrangement joins TRBV5-1 to TRBJ1-4; the match to TRBD1 covers 7 bases. This CDR3 contains 15 residues. The ends lost 1 base at V and 4 bases at J; junction bases unmatched: 4. The V gene's germline CDR1 is SGHRS and CDR2 YFSETQ. CDR3 coding DNA: TGCGCCAGCAGCTTGATACAGGGGAGTAATGAAAAACTGTTTTTT. Its protein product is CASSLIQGSNEKLFF.

There are many counts of this clonotype. The genes are TRBV12-3 or TRBV12-4 and TRBJ2-1, with TRBD1 identical over 8 bases. Germline trimming cut 10 bases from V and 6 bases from J; bases unmatched to any gene: 5. CDR3 length: 12 residues. Here the CDR3 DNA reads TGTGCCACCTCGACAGGGGTCAATGAGCAGTTCTTC. This gives the protein CATSTGVNEQFF.

This clonotype was seen at least ten times. The rearrangement uses TRBV12-3 or TRBV12-4 and TRBJ2-5; unclear D gene. The CDR3 is 14 amino acids. Trimming shortened V by 5 bases and J by 5 bases, and 15 bases separated the two germline ends. The CDR3 DNA sequence: TGTGCCAGCAGTCGTTACAGCTCCCGGGAGACCCAGTACTTC. It codes for CASSRYSSRETQYF.

This clonotype was detected many times. The CDR3: CASRLTQGSDYEQYF. In DNA form, the CDR3 reads TGTGCCAGCAGGCTTACGCAAGGAAGTGACTACGAGCAGTACTTC. V gene TRBV7-2 combines with J gene TRBJ2-7; D remains unclear. Trimming cost V 6 bases and J 3 bases, with 18 bases left between them. Germline CDR1 and CDR2: SGHTA and FQGNSA. This CDR3 spans 15 amino acids.

In its sample, this clonotype was seen once. A read error may be the cause here, since a much bigger clone is one base away. The chain carries TRBV29-1 and TRBJ1-5, with a tentative D call TRBD1 (5 bases). The CDR3 has 13 residues. The germline V gene encodes CDR1 SQVTM and CDR2 ANQGSEA. CDR3 sequence: CSVERGPNHPQHF. As DNA, the CDR3 is TGCAGCGTTGAAAGGGGTCCCAATCATCCCCAGCATTTT.

CDR3 DNA: TGCAGTGCTAGATATAGCGGGGGGGCTGACGAGCAGTACTTC. Its translation: CSARYSGGADEQYF. The rearrangement uses TRBV20-1 and TRBJ2-7; TRBD2 agrees at 11 bases. With V trimmed by 2 bases and J by 5 bases, 5 bases remained unmatched. The CDR3 length is 14 residues. CDR1 is DFQATT, CDR2 SNEGSKA, per germline (reference sequence).

Ten or more counts support this clonotype. V and J are TRBV20-1 and TRBJ1-1; no clear D. Germline-derived CDR1 and CDR2 are DFQATT and SNEGSKA (reference sequence). Trimming removed 6 bases from V and 4 bases from J, with 12 bases in between. This CDR3 contains 12 residues. The CDR3 loop reads CSAALGITEAFF. CDR3 coding DNA: TGCAGTGCGGCCCTAGGAATCACTGAAGCTTTCTTT.

The V and J genes are TRBV4-3 and TRBJ1-1, with TRBD1 matching over 8 bases. J gave up 4 bases and V 0 bases, and 7 bases lay outside the gene matches. Per the germline V gene, CDR1 is LGHNA and CDR2 is YSLEER. The CDR3 is 16 amino acids. The CDR3, as DNA: TGCGCCAGCAGCCAAGATCGCACAGGGGGAATCACTGAAGCTTTCTTT. Translating it yields CASSQDRTGGITEAFF.

This clonotype was seen many times. The chain is built from TRBV20-1 and TRBJ2-7; tentative D call: TRBD2 (6 bases). Germline assignment: CDR1 DFQATT and CDR2 SNEGSKA (reference sequence). The CDR3 is 14 residues long. V lost 3 bases to trimming and J lost 4 bases, with 16 bases between them. The CDR3 reads CSARSWDGGYEQYF. In DNA, the CDR3 is TGCAGTGCTAGGTCTTGGGACGGGGGTTACGAGCAGTACTTC.

This clonotype appeared a few times. The rearrangement links TRBV6-5 to TRBJ1-4, with a possible D match to TRBD1 (5 bases). The CDR3 is 14 amino acids. Germline CDR1 and CDR2: MNHEY and SVGAGI. V lost 6 bases and J 7 bases, leaving 15 bases between the germline ends. The CDR3 spells CASRAQGAGEKLFF. CDR3 nucleotides: TGTGCCAGCAGAGCCCAGGGAGCCGGTGAAAAACTGTTTTTT.

V is TRBV14 and J is TRBJ1-4; D is possibly TRBD1 (6 bases). CDR3 length: 16 amino acids. The germline CDR1 and CDR2 sequences are SGHDN and FVKESK. Trimming stripped 0 bases from V and 7 bases from J, with 15 bases between. The DNA of the CDR3 is TGTGCCAGCAGCCAAGATCAATTTAGGGGGGTTGAAAAACTGTTTTTT. This gives the protein CASSQDQFRGVEKLFF.

This clonotype was picked up a small number of times. The chain uses TRBV19 and TRBJ2-2; TRBD2 matches 10 bases. This CDR3 has 16 amino acids. Germline V gives CDR1 LNHDA, CDR2 SQIVND (reference sequence). J lost 3 bases, V lost 3 bases, and 4 bases had no gene match. DNA of the CDR3: TGTGCCAGTAGTATGCCTAGCGGGGGATACACCGGGGAGCTGTTTTTT. Translated: CASSMPSGGYTGELFF.

The sample holds one count of this clonotype. The chain recombines TRBV7-2 with TRBJ2-7, with D perhaps matching TRBD1 (6 bases). V was trimmed by 2 bases and J by 5 bases, leaving 13 bases between them. Per germline, CDR1 SGHTA and CDR2 FQGNSA. The CDR3 consists of 14 residues. The CDR3 reads CASSLRTEANEQYF. Written as DNA, the CDR3 is TGTGCCAGCAGCTTAAGGACAGAGGCTAACGAGCAGTACTTC.

This clonotype has more than one count but fewer than ten. The V gene is TRBV5-1, the J gene TRBJ1-1; tentative D call: TRBD1 (5 bases). V lost 0 bases and J lost 3, with 12 bases in between. This CDR3 comprises 15 residues. The V gene's germline CDR1 is SGHRS and CDR2 YFSETQ. DNA for the CDR3: TGCGCCAGCAGCTTGGGGAGGGGCTGGGACACTGAAGCTTTCTTT. It yields the protein CASSLGRGWDTEAFF.